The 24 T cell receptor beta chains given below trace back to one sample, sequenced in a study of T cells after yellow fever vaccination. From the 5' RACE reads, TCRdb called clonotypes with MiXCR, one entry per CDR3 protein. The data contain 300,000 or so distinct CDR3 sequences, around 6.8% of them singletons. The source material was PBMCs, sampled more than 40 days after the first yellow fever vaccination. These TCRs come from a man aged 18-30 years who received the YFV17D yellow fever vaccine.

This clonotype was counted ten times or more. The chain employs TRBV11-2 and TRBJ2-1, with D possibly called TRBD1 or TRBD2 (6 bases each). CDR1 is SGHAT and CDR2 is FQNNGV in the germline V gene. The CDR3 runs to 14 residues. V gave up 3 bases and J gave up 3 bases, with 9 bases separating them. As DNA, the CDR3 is TGTGCCAGCAGCTTCGGAGGGGGCTACAATGAGCAGTTCTTC. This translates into CASSFGGGYNEQFF.

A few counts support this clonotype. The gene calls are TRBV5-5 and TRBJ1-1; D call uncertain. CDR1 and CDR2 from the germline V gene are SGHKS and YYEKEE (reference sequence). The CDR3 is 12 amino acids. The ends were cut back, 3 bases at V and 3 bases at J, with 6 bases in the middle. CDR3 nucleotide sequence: TGTGCCAGCAGCTCGCACTACACTGAAGCTTTCTTT. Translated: CASSSHYTEAFF.

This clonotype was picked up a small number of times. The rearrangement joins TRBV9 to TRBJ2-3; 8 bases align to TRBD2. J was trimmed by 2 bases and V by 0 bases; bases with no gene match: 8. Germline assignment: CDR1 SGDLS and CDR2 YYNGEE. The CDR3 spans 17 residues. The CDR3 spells CASSVGGSGALTDTQYF. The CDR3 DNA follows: TGTGCCAGCAGCGTAGGGGGTAGCGGGGCGCTCACAGATACGCAGTATTTT. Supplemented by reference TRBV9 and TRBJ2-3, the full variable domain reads DSGVTQTPKHLITATGQRVTLRCSPRSGDLSVYWYQQSLDQGLQFLIQYYNGEERAKGNILERFSAQQFPDLHSELNLSSLELGDSALYFCASSVGGSGALTDTQYFGPGTRLTVL.

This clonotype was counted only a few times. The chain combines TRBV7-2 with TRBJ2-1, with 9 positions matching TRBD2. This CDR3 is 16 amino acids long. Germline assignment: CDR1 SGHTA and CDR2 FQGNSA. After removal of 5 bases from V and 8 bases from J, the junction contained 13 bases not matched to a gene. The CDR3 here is CASSVPRGTSFHEQFF. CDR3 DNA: TGTGCCAGCAGCGTACCTCGGGGGACTAGCTTCCATGAGCAGTTCTTC.

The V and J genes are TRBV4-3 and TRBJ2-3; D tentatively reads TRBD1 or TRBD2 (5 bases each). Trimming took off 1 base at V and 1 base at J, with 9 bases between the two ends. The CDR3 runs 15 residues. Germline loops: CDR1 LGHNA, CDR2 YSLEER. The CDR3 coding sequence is TGCGCCAGCAGCCAAGGGTTGGGGGGCACAGATACGCAGTATTTT. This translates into CASSQGLGGTDTQYF.

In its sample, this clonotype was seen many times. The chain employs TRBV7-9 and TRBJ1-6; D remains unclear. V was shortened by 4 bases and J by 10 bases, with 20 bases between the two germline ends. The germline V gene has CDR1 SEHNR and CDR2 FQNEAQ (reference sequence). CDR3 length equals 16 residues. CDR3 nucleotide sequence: TGTGCCAGCAGCTCACCCGGTGAGGCCCGAACGTCACCCCTCCACTTT. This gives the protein CASSSPGEARTSPLHF.

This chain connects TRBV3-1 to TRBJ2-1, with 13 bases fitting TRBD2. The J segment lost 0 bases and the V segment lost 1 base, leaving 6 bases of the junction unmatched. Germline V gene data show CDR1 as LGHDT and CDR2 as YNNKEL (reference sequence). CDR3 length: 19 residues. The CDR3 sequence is CASSQVGLAGVSSYNEQFF. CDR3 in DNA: TGTGCCAGCAGCCAAGTTGGACTAGCGGGGGTTAGCTCCTACAATGAGCAGTTCTTC.

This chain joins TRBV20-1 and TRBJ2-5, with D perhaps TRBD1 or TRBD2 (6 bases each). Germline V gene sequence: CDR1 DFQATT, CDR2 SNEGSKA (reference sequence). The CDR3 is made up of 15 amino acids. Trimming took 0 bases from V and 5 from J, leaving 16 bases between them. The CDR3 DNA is TGCAGTGCTAGAGAAGCTCGGGGGCCGGGGGAGACCCAGTACTTC. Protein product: CSAREARGPGETQYF.

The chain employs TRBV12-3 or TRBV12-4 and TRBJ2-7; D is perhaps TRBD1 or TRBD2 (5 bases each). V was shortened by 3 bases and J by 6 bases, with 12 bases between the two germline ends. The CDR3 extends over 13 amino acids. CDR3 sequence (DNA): TGTGCCAGCAGTTTGGTTTCCGGGACCGAGCAGTACTTC. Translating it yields CASSLVSGTEQYF.

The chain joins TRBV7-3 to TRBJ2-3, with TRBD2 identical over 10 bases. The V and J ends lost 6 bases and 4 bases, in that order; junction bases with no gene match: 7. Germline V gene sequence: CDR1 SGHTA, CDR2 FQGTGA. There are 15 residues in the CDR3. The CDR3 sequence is CASRAALAGADTQYF. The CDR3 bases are TGTGCCAGCAGGGCCGCGCTAGCGGGGGCAGATACGCAGTATTTT.

The DNA of the CDR3 is TGTGCCAGCAGAAGCCCGGGACAGGGAAGGACTGAAGCTTTCTTT. Translation: CASRSPGQGRTEAFF. The chain carries TRBV28 and TRBJ1-1, with 9 bases lining up with TRBD1. This CDR3 has 15 residues. Germline V gene sequence: CDR1 MDHEN, CDR2 SYDVKM. After removal of 6 bases from V and 5 bases from J, the junction contained 10 bases not matched to a gene.

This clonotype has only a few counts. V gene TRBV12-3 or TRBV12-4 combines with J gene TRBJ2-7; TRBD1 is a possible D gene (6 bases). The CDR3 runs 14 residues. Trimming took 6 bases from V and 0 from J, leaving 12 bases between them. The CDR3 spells CASSQDSYSYEQYF. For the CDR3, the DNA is TGTGCCAGCAGCCAGGACAGCTACTCCTACGAGCAGTACTTC.

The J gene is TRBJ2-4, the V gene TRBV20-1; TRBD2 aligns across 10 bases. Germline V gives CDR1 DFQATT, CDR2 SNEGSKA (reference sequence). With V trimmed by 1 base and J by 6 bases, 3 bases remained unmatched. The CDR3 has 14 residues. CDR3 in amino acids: CSARVRTSGNIQYF. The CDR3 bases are TGCAGTGCTAGAGTACGGACTAGCGGAAACATTCAGTACTTC.

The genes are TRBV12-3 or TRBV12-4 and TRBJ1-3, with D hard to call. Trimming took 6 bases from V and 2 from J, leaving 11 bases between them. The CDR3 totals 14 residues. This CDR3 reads CASSAMGAGNTIYF. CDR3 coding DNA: TGTGCCAGCAGCGCAATGGGTGCTGGAAACACCATATATTTT.

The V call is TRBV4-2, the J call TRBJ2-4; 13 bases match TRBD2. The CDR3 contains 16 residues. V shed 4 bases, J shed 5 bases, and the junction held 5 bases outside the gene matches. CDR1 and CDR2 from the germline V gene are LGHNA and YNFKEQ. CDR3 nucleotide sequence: TGTGCCAGCAGCCGAACTAGCGGGGGGGCGGAAAACATTCAGTACTTC. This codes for CASSRTSGGAENIQYF.

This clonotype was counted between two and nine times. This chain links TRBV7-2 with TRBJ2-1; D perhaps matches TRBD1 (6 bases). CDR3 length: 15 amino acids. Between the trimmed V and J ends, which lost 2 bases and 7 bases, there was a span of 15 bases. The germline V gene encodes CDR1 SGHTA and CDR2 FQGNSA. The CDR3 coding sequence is TGTGCCAGCAGCTTAAACAGGGCTTTACGAAATGAGCAGTTCTTC. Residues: CASSLNRALRNEQFF.

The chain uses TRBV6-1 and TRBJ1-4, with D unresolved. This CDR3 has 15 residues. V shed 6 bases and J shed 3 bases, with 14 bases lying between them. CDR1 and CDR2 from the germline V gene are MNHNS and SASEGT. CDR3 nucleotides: TGTGCCAGCAGGAACTTATCGCCAGCTAATGAAAAACTGTTTTTT. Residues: CASRNLSPANEKLFF.

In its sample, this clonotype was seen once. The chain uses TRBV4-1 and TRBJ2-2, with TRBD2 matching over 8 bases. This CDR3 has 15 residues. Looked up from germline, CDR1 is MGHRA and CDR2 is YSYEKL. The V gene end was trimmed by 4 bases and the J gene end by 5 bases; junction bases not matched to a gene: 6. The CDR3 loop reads CASSPGRARTGELFF. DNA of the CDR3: TGCGCCAGCAGCCCCGGGAGGGCGCGGACCGGGGAGCTGTTTTTT.

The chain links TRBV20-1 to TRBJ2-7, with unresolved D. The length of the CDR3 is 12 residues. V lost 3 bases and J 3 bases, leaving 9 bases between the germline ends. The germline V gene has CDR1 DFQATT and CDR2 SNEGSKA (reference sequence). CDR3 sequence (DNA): TGCAGTGCTAGCGGCTTAAACTACGAGCAGTACTTC. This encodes CSASGLNYEQYF.

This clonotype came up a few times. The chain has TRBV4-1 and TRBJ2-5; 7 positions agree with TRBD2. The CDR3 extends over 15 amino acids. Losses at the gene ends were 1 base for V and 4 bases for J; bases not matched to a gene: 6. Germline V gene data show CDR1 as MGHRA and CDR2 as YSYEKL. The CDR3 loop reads CASSQVGGEGETQYF. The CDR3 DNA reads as TGCGCCAGCAGCCAAGTAGGAGGGGAGGGAGAGACCCAGTACTTC.

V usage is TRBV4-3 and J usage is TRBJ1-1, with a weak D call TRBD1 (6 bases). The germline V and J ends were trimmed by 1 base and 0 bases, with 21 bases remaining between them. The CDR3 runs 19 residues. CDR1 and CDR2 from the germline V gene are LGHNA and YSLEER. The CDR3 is CASSQGQRDIMSMNTEAFF. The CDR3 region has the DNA TGCGCCAGCAGCCAAGGACAACGGGACATCATGTCTATGAACACTGAAGCTTTCTTT.

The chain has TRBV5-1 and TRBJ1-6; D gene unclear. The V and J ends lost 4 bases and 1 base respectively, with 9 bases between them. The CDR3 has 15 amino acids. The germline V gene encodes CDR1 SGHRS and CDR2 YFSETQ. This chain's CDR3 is CASSPAGSYNSPLHF. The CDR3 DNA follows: TGCGCCAGCAGCCCAGCGGGGTCCTATAATTCACCCCTCCACTTT.

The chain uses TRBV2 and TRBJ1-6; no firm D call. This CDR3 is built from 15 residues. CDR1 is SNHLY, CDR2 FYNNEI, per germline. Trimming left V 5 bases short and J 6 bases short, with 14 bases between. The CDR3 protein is CASSQETGPNSPLHF. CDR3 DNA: TGTGCCAGCAGTCAGGAGACCGGGCCTAATTCACCCCTCCACTTT.

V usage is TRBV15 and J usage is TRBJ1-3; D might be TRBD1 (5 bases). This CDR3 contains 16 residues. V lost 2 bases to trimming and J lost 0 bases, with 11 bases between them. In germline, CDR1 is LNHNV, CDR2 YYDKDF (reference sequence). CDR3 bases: TGTGCCACCAGCAGATTCAGGGAAGTCTCTGGAAACACCATATATTTT. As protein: CATSRFREVSGNTIYF.